The clone carrying this T cell receptor beta chain was counted between two and nine times. TCRdb's table, derived via immunoSEQ multiplex PCR, lists solely in-frame clones and lacks some. The profile shows about 3,900 clones, 70% to 85% of them singletons. The data derive from a study of T cell repertoires in ileal Crohn's disease. Across the study: Surgery for a complication: stricturing in roughly 61%, penetrating in roughly 39%. Postoperative therapy was given to about half: around eleven thiopurines, fewer than 20 anti-TNF agents. M6 samples are neoterminal ileum biopsies from postoperative colonoscopy.

Germline V gene lookup returns CDR1 WNHNN and CDR2 SYGVQD (reference sequence). The CDR3 contains 13 residues. J lost 7 bases, V lost 8 bases, and 7 bases had no gene match. Time point: neoterminal ileum biopsy at postoperative endoscopy, about 6 months after surgery. The source is an adult with Crohn's disease. Sequenced: ileal tissue. The gene calls are TRBV10-1 and TRBJ2-2; TRBD2 matches at 7 bases. The CDR3 loop is CASRGGEHGELFF. In nucleotides, the CDR3 is TGCGCCAGCCGTGGGGGGGAGCACGGGGAGCTGTTTTTT.